These T cell receptor beta chains were read from a single sample in a study of preoperative IRX-2 immunotherapy in early breast cancer. TCRdb's table, derived via immunoSEQ multiplex PCR, lists solely in-frame clones and lacks some. The sample holds just over 25,000 clones, approximately 80% seen once. The material was lymph node tissue, obtained after IRX-2 immunotherapy. Receptors were obtained from a human donor with breast cancer. Each CDR3 is given with its conserved first and last residue. A D gene is named only where the DNA matches it firmly. Clone size, where shown, is once, few, many, or a class for clones that have expanded.

j_gene,d_gene,v_gene,abundance,CDR3aa,CDR3nt
TRBJ1-5,-,TRBV6-8,-,CASSYDLNQPQHF,TGTGCCAGCAGTTACGACCTCAATCAGCCCCAGCATTTT
TRBJ2-4,-,TRBV15,few,CATSRDWGPIAKNIQYF,TGTGCCACCAGCAGAGATTGGGGCCCGATAGCCAAAAACATTCAGTACTTC
TRBJ1-5,-,TRBV6-8,-,CASSEGPNQPQHF,TGTGCCAGCAGTGAGGGACCCAATCAGCCCCAGCATTTT
TRBJ1-1,TRBD1,TRBV6-8,-,CAIRHSPTGMDTEAFF,TGTGCCATCAGACATTCTCCGACAGGGATGGACACTGAAGCTTTCTTT
TRBJ1-6,-,TRBV19,few,CASSITGLLQSPLHF,TGTGCCAGTAGTATAACCGGACTACTCCAGTCACCCCTCCACTTT
TRBJ2-1,-,TRBV12-5,-,CASGTGTYNEQFF,TGTGCTAGTGGAACCGGGACTTACAATGAGCAGTTCTTC
TRBJ1-1,-,TRBV18,few,CASSPRENTEAFF,TGTGCCAGCTCACCGAGGGAGAACACTGAAGCTTTCTTT
TRBJ1-5,-,TRBV6-8,-,CASREVTENQPQHF,TGTGCCAGCAGGGAAGTGACAGAGAATCAGCCCCAGCATTTT
TRBJ2-3,-,TRBV19,-,CASSKSRTRTGDTQYF,TGTGCCAGTAGTAAAAGCAGGACCCGTACGGGAGATACGCAGTATTTT
TRBJ1-1,TRBD1,TRBV5-1,-,CASSRGQGALGTEAFF,TGCGCCAGCAGCCGTGGACAGGGGGCTCTCGGGACTGAAGCTTTCTTT
TRBJ2-4,-,TRBV10-2,once,CASRSPRQTNIQYF,TGCGCCAGCAGATCACCGCGACAGACAAACATTCAGTACTTC
TRBJ1-3,TRBD1,TRBV6-8,-,CASRAPGQVNSGNTIYF,TGTGCCAGCAGAGCTCCGGGACAGGTTAACTCTGGAAACACCATATATTTT
TRBJ1-5,-,TRBV6-8,-,CASRAGAYNQPQHF,TGTGCCAGCAGAGCAGGGGCCTACAATCAGCCCCAGCATTTT
TRBJ1-2,-,TRBV5-1,-,CASSLTDPSYGYTF,TGCGCCAGCAGCTTAACAGACCCAAGCTATGGCTACACCTTC
TRBJ1-1,TRBD1,TRBV30,-,CAWGGQGAPGTEAFF,TGTGCCTGGGGGGGACAGGGGGCGCCGGGCACTGAAGCTTTCTTT
TRBJ1-1,-,TRBV18,-,CASSPPRVTEAFF,TGTGCCAGCTCACCACCGAGGGTCACTGAAGCTTTCTTT
TRBJ2-5,-,TRBV5-1,-,CASSGGGQQETQYF,TGCGCCAGCAGTGGGGGGGGACAGCAAGAGACCCAGTACTTC
TRBJ1-2,-,TRBV6-8,-,CASSGGGRLNYGYTF,TGTGCCAGCAGCGGAGGGGGGCGTCTTAACTATGGCTACACCTTC
TRBJ2-2,TRBD1,TRBV18,-,CASSRTGQGVNTGELFF,TGTGCCAGCTCAAGGACCGGACAGGGAGTGAACACCGGGGAGCTGTTTTTT
TRBJ1-3,-,TRBV6-7,-,CAGRDTGNTIYF,TGTGCCGGGCGGGACACTGGAAACACCATATATTTT
TRBJ2-3,-,TRBV5-1,-,CASRGAGSTDTQYF,TGCGCCAGCAGAGGGGCGGGGAGCACAGATACGCAGTATTTT
TRBJ1-3,-,TRBV10-2,-,CASSDPGATGNTIYF,TGCGCCAGCAGTGACCCAGGGGCAACTGGAAACACCATATATTTT
TRBJ2-3,TRBD2,TRBV19,-,CASSPDRGGAQYF,TGTGCCAGTAGTCCAGACCGTGGGGGGGCGCAGTATTTT
TRBJ2-3,-,TRBV10-2,-,CASSDSTRDTQYF,TGCGCCAGCAGTGATTCTACTAGAGATACGCAGTATTTT
TRBJ2-1,-,TRBV6-8,-,CASKGSSYNEQFF,TGTGCCAGCAAAGGGAGCTCCTACAATGAGCAGTTCTTC
TRBJ1-4,-,TRBV18,-,CASSLQGIAEKLFF,TGTGCCAGCTCACTGCAGGGAATTGCAGAAAAACTGTTTTTT
TRBJ1-3,TRBD1,TRBV30,-,CAWSLTGGSGNTIYF,TGTGCCTGGTCCCTCACAGGGGGCTCTGGAAACACCATATATTTT
TRBJ2-1,-,TRBV7-5,-,CASSLVEGISYNEQFF,TGTGCCAGCAGCTTAGTCGAAGGGATATCCTACAATGAGCAGTTCTTC
TRBJ2-7,-,TRBV6-8,-,CASSYSETGPYEQYF,TGTGCCAGCAGTTACTCTGAGACAGGTCCCTACGAGCAGTACTTC
TRBJ2-2,TRBD1,TRBV25-1,-,CASSEQGAGNTGELFF,TGTGCCAGCAGTGAGCAGGGGGCAGGGAACACCGGGGAGCTGTTTTTT
TRBJ2-1,-,TRBV10-3,-,CAISESKVLGNEQFF,TGTGCCATCAGTGAGTCTAAAGTTTTGGGGAATGAGCAGTTCTTC
TRBJ2-3,-,TRBV10-3,-,CATSVAGSTDTQYF,TGTGCCACCTCCGTGGCAGGCAGCACAGATACGCAGTATTTT
TRBJ1-1,TRBD1,TRBV18,-,CASSPETGGTEAFF,TGTGCCAGCTCACCAGAGACAGGGGGCACTGAAGCTTTCTTT
TRBJ1-2,-,TRBV12-5,-,CASGLPPDGGYTF,TGTGCTAGTGGTTTACCACCAGACGGCGGCTACACCTTC
TRBJ2-2,TRBD1,TRBV12-5,-,CASNYRGRTGELFF,TGTGCCAGCAATTACAGGGGGAGAACCGGGGAGCTGTTTTTT
TRBJ2-1,-,TRBV12-1,-,CASSLGEGYNEQFF,TGTGCCAGCAGCCTGGGGGAGGGTTACAATGAGCAGTTCTTC
TRBJ1-2,TRBD1,TRBV6-8,-,CATTEGGALGYTF,TGTGCCACCACCGAAGGGGGCGCATTGGGCTACACCTTC
TRBJ1-2,TRBD1,TRBV15,-,CATSRDRGIYGYTF,TGTGCCACCAGCAGGGACAGGGGTATTTATGGCTACACCTTC
TRBJ1-1,-,TRBV6-7,-,CASSKGGGPEAFF,TGTGCCAGCAGCAAAGGTGGGGGGCCTGAAGCTTTCTTT
TRBJ1-5,-,TRBV6-8,-,CASSSGVIWVQHF,TGTGCCAGCAGTTCCGGGGTCATCTGGGTTCAGCATTTT
TRBJ1-1,-,TRBV28,-,CASSSSSRVGTEAFF,TGTGCCAGCAGTTCTTCATCCAGGGTTGGCACTGAAGCTTTCTTT
TRBJ1-2,-,TRBV12-5,-,CAIKQRTAYGYTF,TGTGCCATCAAACAGAGGACAGCTTATGGCTACACCTTC